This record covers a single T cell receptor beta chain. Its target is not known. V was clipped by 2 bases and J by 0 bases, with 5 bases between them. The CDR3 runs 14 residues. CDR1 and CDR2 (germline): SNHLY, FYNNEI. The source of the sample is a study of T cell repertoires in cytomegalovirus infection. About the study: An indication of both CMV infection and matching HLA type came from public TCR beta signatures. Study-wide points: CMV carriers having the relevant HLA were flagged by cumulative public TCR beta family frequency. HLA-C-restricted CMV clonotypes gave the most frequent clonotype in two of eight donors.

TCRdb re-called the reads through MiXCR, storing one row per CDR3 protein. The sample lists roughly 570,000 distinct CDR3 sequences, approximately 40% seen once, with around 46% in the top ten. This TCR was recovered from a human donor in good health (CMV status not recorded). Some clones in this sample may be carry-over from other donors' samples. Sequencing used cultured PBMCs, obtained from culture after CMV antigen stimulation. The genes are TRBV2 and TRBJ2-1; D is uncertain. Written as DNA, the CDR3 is TGTGCCAGCAGTGAACGGAGCTCCTACAATGAGCAGTTCTTC. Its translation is CASSERSSYNEQFF. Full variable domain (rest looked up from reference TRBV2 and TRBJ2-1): EPEVTQTPSHQVTQMGQEVILRCVPISNHLYFYWYRQILGQKVEFLVSFYNNEISEKSEIFDDQFSVERPDGSNFTLKIRSTKLEDSAMYFCASSERSSYNEQFFGPGTRLTVL.